A selection of T cell receptor beta chains follows, all from one sample in a study of T cell changes during pregnancy in multiple sclerosis. Profiling relied on immunoSEQ multiplex PCR, and the TCRdb table lists in-frame clones only, not all of them. The sample has approximately 100,000 clones, almost 95% seen once. The specimen was peripheral blood, collected before pregnancy. All receptors derive from a female donor with multiple sclerosis, enrolled in a pregnancy study. CDR3s leave out the opening cysteine and the closing phenylalanine or tryptophan.

J: TRBJ2-2; length: 13; V: TRBV6-6; CDR3: ATRWTSGNTGELF
J: TRBJ2-1; length: 13; V: TRBV5-1; CDR3: ASSLTTSGSDEQF
J: TRBJ2-7; length: 16; V: TRBV5-6; CDR3: ASSLGAPHRVYSYEQY
J: TRBJ2-2; length: 14; V: TRBV5-1; CDR3: ASSLGAGVGPGELF
J: TRBJ1-2; length: 11; V: TRBV6-5; CDR3: ASSSSANYGYT
J: TRBJ2-7; length: 13; V: TRBV6-1; CDR3: ASSETGSYGYEQY
J: TRBJ2-1; length: 11; V: TRBV30; CDR3: AWSPPAASEQF
J: TRBJ1-4; length: 11; V: TRBV6-5; CDR3: ASRQTGREKLF
J: TRBJ1-1; length: 9; V: TRBV21-1; CDR3: ASPKRKSAF
J: TRBJ2-3; length: 12; V: TRBV2; CDR3: ASRPPGVLDTQY
J: TRBJ2-7; length: 14; V: TRBV28; CDR3: ASSLWTSGFSYEQY
J: TRBJ1-2; length: 13; V: TRBV7-2; CDR3: ASKAGRGSNYGYT
J: TRBJ1-5; length: 11; V: TRBV2; CDR3: ASSNFFNQPQH
J: TRBJ1-2; length: 13; V: TRBV11-2; CDR3: ASSLDYAGRDSYT
J: TRBJ1-2; length: 14; V: TRBV6-1; CDR3: ASSEIPENSNYGYT